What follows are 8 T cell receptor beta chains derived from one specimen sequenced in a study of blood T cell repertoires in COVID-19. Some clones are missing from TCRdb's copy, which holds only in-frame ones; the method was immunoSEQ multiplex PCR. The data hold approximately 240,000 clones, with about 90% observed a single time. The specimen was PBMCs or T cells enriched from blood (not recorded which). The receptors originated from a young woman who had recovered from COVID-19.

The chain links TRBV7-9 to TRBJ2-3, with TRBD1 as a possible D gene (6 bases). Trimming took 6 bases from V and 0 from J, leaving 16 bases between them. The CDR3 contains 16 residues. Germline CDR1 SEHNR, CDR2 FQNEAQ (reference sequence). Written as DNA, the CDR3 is TGTGCCAGCAGGTCTTGGACAGCACCTAGCACAGATACGCAGTATTTT. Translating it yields CASRSWTAPSTDTQYF.

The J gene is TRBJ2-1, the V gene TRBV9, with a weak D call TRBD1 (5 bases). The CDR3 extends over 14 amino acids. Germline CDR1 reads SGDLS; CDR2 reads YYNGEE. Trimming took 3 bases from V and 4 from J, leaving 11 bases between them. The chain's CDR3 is CASSAQGSYNEQFF. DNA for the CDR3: TGTGCCAGCAGCGCTCAGGGAAGTTACAATGAGCAGTTCTTC.

CDR3 residues: CASSSPSSYNSPLHF. In nucleotides, the CDR3 is TGTGCCAGCAGTTCTCCGAGCTCCTATAATTCACCCCTCCACTTT. The genes are TRBV25-1 and TRBJ1-6, with D hard to call. The CDR3 contains 15 residues. Trimming stripped 5 bases from V and 0 bases from J, with 8 bases between. The germline V gene encodes CDR1 MGHDK and CDR2 SYGVNS.

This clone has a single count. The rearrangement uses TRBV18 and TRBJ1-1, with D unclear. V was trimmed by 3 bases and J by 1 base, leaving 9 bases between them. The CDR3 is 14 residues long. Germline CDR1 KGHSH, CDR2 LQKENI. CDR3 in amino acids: CASSPMSENTEAFF. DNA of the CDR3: TGTGCCAGCTCACCTATGAGCGAGAACACTGAAGCTTTCTTT.

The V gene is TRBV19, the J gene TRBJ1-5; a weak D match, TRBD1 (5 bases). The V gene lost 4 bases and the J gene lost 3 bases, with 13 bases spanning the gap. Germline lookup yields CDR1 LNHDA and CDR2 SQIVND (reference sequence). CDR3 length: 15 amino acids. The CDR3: CASSTLDTYNQPQHF. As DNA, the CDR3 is TGTGCCAGTAGTACCCTGGACACCTACAATCAGCCCCAGCATTTT.

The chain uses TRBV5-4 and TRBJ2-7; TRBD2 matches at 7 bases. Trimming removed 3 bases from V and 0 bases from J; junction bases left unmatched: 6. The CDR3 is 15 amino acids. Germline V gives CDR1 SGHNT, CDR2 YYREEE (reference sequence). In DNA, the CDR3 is TGTGCCAGCAGCTCCCAGCGGGACGTCTCCTACGAGCAGTACTTC. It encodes CASSSQRDVSYEQYF.

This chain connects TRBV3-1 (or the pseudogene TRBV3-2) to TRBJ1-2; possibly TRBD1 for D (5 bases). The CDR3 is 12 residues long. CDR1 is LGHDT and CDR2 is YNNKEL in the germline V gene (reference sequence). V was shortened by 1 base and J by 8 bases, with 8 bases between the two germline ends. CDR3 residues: CASSQAGYGYTF. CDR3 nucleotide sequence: TGTGCCAGCAGCCAAGCAGGGTACGGCTACACCTTC.

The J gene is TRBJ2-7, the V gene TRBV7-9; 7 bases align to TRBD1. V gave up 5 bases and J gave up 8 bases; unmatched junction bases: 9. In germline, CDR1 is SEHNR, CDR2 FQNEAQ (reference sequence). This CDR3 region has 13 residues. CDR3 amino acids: CASSPDRQGQQYF. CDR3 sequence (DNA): TGTGCCAGCAGCCCAGACCGACAGGGCCAGCAGTACTTC.